Each of the 8 T cell receptor beta chains below was sequenced from the same sample in a study of OX40 agonist ivuxolimab in advanced cancers. Some clones are missing from TCRdb's copy, which holds only in-frame ones; the method was immunoSEQ multiplex PCR. The sample includes around 70,000 clones, 81% of them seen just once. Sequencing used CD4+ or CD8+ T cells sorted from blood, obtained in a trial of the OX40 agonist ivuxolimab. All receptors come from an adult with an advanced solid tumor such as melanoma, head and neck, liver or kidney cancer.

The chain is built from TRBV5-5 and TRBJ1-2; D unclear. The CDR3 consists of 14 residues. V gave up 0 bases and J gave up 4 bases, with 10 bases separating them. Per the germline V gene, CDR1 is SGHKS and CDR2 is YYEKEE (reference sequence). The CDR3 spells CASSLDGMGYGYTF. In DNA, the CDR3 is TGTGCCAGCAGCTTGGATGGTATGGGCTATGGCTACACCTTC. Looking up the rest from reference TRBV5-5 and TRBJ1-2 gives the full variable domain: DAGVTQSPTHLIKTRGQQVTLRCSPISGHKSVSWYQQVLGQGPQFIFQYYEKEERGRGNFPDRFSARQFPNYSSELNVNALLLGDSALYLCASSLDGMGYGYTFGSGTRLTVV.

The rearrangement uses TRBV5-8 and TRBJ2-5; D is possibly TRBD1 or TRBD2 (5 bases each). V was cut by 4 bases and J by 7 bases, with 5 bases left in between. Germline CDR1 SGHTS, CDR2 YDEGEE. This CDR3 comprises 10 residues. The CDR3 bases are TGTGCCAGCAGCGGGGGGACCCAGTACTTC. Encoded protein: CASSGGTQYF.

The chain recombines TRBV5-6 with TRBJ2-1; D not certain. Germline loops: CDR1 SGHDT, CDR2 YYEEEE. V was clipped by 0 bases and J by 2 bases, with 12 bases between them. The CDR3 covers 16 residues. CDR3 DNA sequence: TGTGCCAGCAGCTTGGGCCACAACCAAACCTACAATGAGCAGTTCTTC. This codes for CASSLGHNQTYNEQFF.

This rearrangement joins TRBV11-3 to TRBJ2-7; D is possibly TRBD2 (6 bases). The CDR3 is 13 residues long. Trimming stripped 3 bases from V and 4 bases from J, with 10 bases between. Germline CDR1 and CDR2: SGHNT and YENEEA. The CDR3 sequence is CASSFRRGYEQYF. The CDR3 DNA follows: TGTGCCAGCAGCTTCCGGAGGGGATACGAGCAGTACTTC.

The chain recombines TRBV7-2 with TRBJ2-7; D unresolved. Germline V gene sequence: CDR1 SGHTA, CDR2 FQGNSA. The CDR3 has 15 residues. V was pared by 1 base and J by 3 bases, with 13 bases between. CDR3 DNA sequence: TGTGCCAGCAGCTTAGATTCAGCAGTGAGCTACGAGCAGTACTTC. As protein: CASSLDSAVSYEQYF.

The chain links TRBV5-6 to TRBJ2-7; D assignment may be TRBD1 or TRBD2 (5 bases each). Germline-derived CDR1 and CDR2 are SGHDT and YYEEEE. Trimming took off 0 bases at V and 4 bases at J, with 11 bases between the two ends. CDR3 size: 14 residues. CDR3 in amino acids: CASSLEGRGYEQYF. CDR3 bases: TGTGCCAGCAGCTTGGAGGGACGAGGATACGAGCAGTACTTC.

This rearrangement joins TRBV29-1 to TRBJ1-1; TRBD1 is a possible D gene (6 bases). The germline V gene encodes CDR1 SQVTM and CDR2 ANQGSEA. The CDR3 covers 13 residues. V lost 7 bases to trimming and J lost 0 bases, with 12 bases between them. CDR3 nucleotide sequence: TGCAGCGCTGCCGGACAGTTGAACACTGAAGCTTTCTTT. Its translation: CSAAGQLNTEAFF.

The chain links TRBV19 to TRBJ1-2; TRBD1 matches 7 bases. CDR1 and CDR2 (germline): LNHDA, SQIVND (reference sequence). CDR3 length: 12 amino acids. The J segment lost 4 bases and the V segment lost 4 bases, leaving 0 bases of the junction unmatched. This CDR3 reads CASSRDSYGYTF. The CDR3 nucleotides read TGTGCCAGTAGTAGGGACAGCTATGGCTACACCTTC.